These 20 T cell receptor beta chains came from one sample sequenced in a study of CD8+ T cells in alopecia areata. Following RNA extraction, reverse transcription yielded cDNA that acted as the sequencing template. Sequenced by immunoSEQ multiplex PCR; TCRdb stores in-frame clones only, minus some. The table includes over 150,000 clones, about 60% detected once. Treatment of the sample: oral pan-JAK inhibitor, 5-10 mg twice daily. The source was CD8+ T cells sorted from blood, collected at week 24, from a patient treated with tofacitinib. The receptors stem from a human donor with alopecia areata.

In its sample, this clone was seen a few times. V usage is TRBV29-1 and J usage is TRBJ2-3; TRBD2 matches 16 bases. Germline V CDR1 and CDR2: SQVTM, ANQGSEA. Trimming at V came to 4 bases and at J to 2 bases, leaving 6 bases not matched to a gene. CDR3 length: 17 residues. The CDR3 nucleotides are TGCAGCGTTGCGGGGACTAGCGGGGGGGCTACCACAGATACGCAGTATTTT. Its protein is CSVAGTSGGATTDTQYF.

V and J are TRBV4-1 and TRBJ1-1, with 7 positions matching TRBD1. The CDR3 extends over 15 amino acids. J gave up 0 bases and V 6 bases, and 7 bases lay outside the gene matches. CDR1 and CDR2 from the germline V gene are MGHRA and YSYEKL. CDR3 amino acids: CASRISGQLNTEAFF. DNA for the CDR3: TGCGCCAGCAGAATTTCGGGACAGCTGAACACTGAAGCTTTCTTT.

V gene TRBV27 combines with J gene TRBJ2-6; 8 nucleotides match TRBD1. The germline gives CDR1 MNHEY, CDR2 SMNVEV (reference sequence). After removal of 7 bases from V and 0 bases from J, the junction contained 8 bases not matched to a gene. The CDR3 covers 17 residues. The CDR3 DNA is TGTGCCAGCACGCCTAGTACAGGGGGCTCTGGGGCCAACGTCCTGACTTTC. Translated: CASTPSTGGSGANVLTF.

The CDR3 protein is CSVGRLAYLNEQFF. In nucleotides, the CDR3 is TGCAGCGTTGGGCGTCTAGCGTATCTCAATGAGCAGTTCTTC. The chain employs TRBV29-1 and TRBJ2-1, with D possibly being TRBD2 (6 bases). Per the germline V gene, CDR1 is SQVTM and CDR2 is ANQGSEA. Deletions cut 4 bases from V and 6 bases from J, with 16 bases between. This CDR3 is 14 amino acids long.

The chain couples TRBV9 to TRBJ1-6; TRBD1 matches at 8 bases. The CDR3 covers 15 residues. After removal of 3 bases from V and 10 bases from J, the junction contained 9 bases not matched to a gene. Germline CDR1 is SGDLS and CDR2 is YYNGEE. The CDR3 DNA follows: TGTGCCAGCAGCGCCCCCGGGACAGGTTTCTCACCCCTCCACTTT. It is translated as CASSAPGTGFSPLHF.

V usage is TRBV6-5 and J usage is TRBJ2-2; a possible D gene is TRBD2 (6 bases). The CDR3 contains 14 residues. Between the trimmed V and J ends, which lost 6 bases and 5 bases, there was a span of 13 bases. The V gene's germline CDR1 is MNHEY and CDR2 SVGAGI. The CDR3 loop is CASSRDSNTGELFF. The CDR3, as DNA: TGTGCCAGCAGCCGGGACTCTAATACCGGGGAGCTGTTTTTT.

This clone has just one count. The genes are TRBV7-8 and TRBJ1-1, with 7 positions matching TRBD1. CDR3 length: 17 amino acids. Germline V gene sequence: CDR1 SGHVS, CDR2 FQNEAQ. J lost 7 bases, V lost 3 bases, and 17 bases had no gene match. CDR3 DNA sequence: TGTGCCAGCAGCTTTAGCCACCTCGGCGACAGGGTGGTTGAAGCTTTCTTT. It yields the protein CASSFSHLGDRVVEAFF.

V usage is TRBV2 and J usage is TRBJ2-6, with D unresolved. Germline loops: CDR1 SNHLY, CDR2 FYNNEI. This CDR3 is built from 15 residues. V dropped 0 bases and J dropped 4 bases, with 7 bases sitting between them. In DNA, the CDR3 is TGTGCCAGCAGTGAAGCGAGTCAAGGGGCCAACGTCCTGACTTTC. Translation gives CASSEASQGANVLTF.

The J gene is TRBJ2-3, the V gene TRBV13; a weak D match, TRBD2 (7 bases). The CDR3 runs 15 residues. The germline V and J ends were trimmed by 1 base and 11 bases, with 19 bases remaining between them. CDR1 is PRHDT, CDR2 FYEKMQ, per germline (reference sequence). The CDR3 sequence: CASSLARGPSVVQYF. In nucleotides, the CDR3 is TGTGCCAGCAGCTTAGCGCGGGGGCCGAGCGTGGTGCAGTATTTT.

The V and J genes are TRBV7-8 and TRBJ2-7; the match to TRBD2 covers 7 bases. CDR3 length: 13 amino acids. V shed 4 bases, J shed 0 bases, and the junction held 0 bases outside the gene matches. Germline values: CDR1 SGHVS, CDR2 FQNEAQ. CDR3 in amino acids: CASSWDYSYEQYF. The CDR3 bases are TGTGCCAGCAGCTGGGACTACTCCTACGAGCAGTACTTC. Filled out from reference TRBV7-8 and TRBJ2-7, the complete variable domain reads GAGVSQSPRYKVAKRGQDVALRCDPISGHVSLFWYQQALGQGPEFLTYFQNEAQLDKSGLPSDRFFAERPEGSVSTLKIQRTQQEDSAVYLCASSWDYSYEQYFGPGTRLTVT.

This clone occurred a few times. This chain connects TRBV4-1 to TRBJ2-3; unclear D gene. Germline V gives CDR1 MGHRA, CDR2 YSYEKL. V was shortened by 0 bases and J by 1 base, with 8 bases between the two germline ends. The CDR3 length is 15 residues. CDR3 sequence (DNA): TGCGCCAGCAGCCAAGATTCTCTAGGCACAGATACGCAGTATTTT. It encodes CASSQDSLGTDTQYF.

This chain links TRBV13 with TRBJ2-7, with 8 bases fitting TRBD2. The CDR3 length is 13 residues. Trimming at V came to 5 bases and at J to 3 bases, leaving 3 bases not matched to a gene. From germline, CDR1 is PRHDT and CDR2 FYEKMQ (reference sequence). In DNA, the CDR3 is TGTGCCAGCAGCACCGGGACTAGCTACGAGCAGTACTTC. The encoded protein is CASSTGTSYEQYF.

The chain has TRBV7-8 and TRBJ2-2, with D possibly matching TRBD2 (5 bases). The CDR3 spans 15 residues. V was cut by 1 base and J by 5 bases, with 11 bases left in between. Germline-derived CDR1 and CDR2 are SGHVS and FQNEAQ. The CDR3 spells CASSLGLALTGELFF. The CDR3 region has the DNA TGTGCCAGCAGCTTAGGTCTAGCTTTAACCGGGGAGCTGTTTTTT.

The chain employs TRBV7-9 and TRBJ2-3; D unresolved. Trimming removed 1 base from V and 2 bases from J, with 7 bases in between. There are 14 residues in the CDR3. Germline V gives CDR1 SEHNR, CDR2 FQNEAQ (reference sequence). The CDR3 DNA follows: TGTGCCAGCAGCTTAGAAGGAACCACAGATACGCAGTATTTT. Translating gives CASSLEGTTDTQYF. The full variable domain, with the rest looked up from reference TRBV7-9 and TRBJ2-3, is DTGVSQNPRHKITKRGQNVTFRCDPISEHNRLYWYRQTLGQGPEFLTYFQNEAQLEKSRLLSDRFSAERPKGSFSTLEIQRTEQGDSAMYLCASSLEGTTDTQYFGPGTRLTVL.

This clone has only a few counts. The V call is TRBV27, the J call TRBJ2-7; D not certain. CDR1 is MNHEY, CDR2 SMNVEV, per germline (reference sequence). There are 14 residues in the CDR3. V lost 3 bases to trimming and J lost 0 bases, with 9 bases between them. CDR3 in amino acids: CASSFGQASYEQYF. The CDR3 DNA reads as TGTGCCAGCAGTTTCGGGCAGGCCTCCTACGAGCAGTACTTC.

The chain has TRBV4-2 and TRBJ2-3; tentative D call: TRBD2 (6 bases). Trimming stripped 0 bases from V and 3 bases from J, with 10 bases between. Germline V gene data show CDR1 as LGHNA and CDR2 as YNFKEQ. This CDR3 is built from 15 residues. CDR3 DNA: TGTGCCAGCAGCCAAGACCGGACTACGACAGATACGCAGTATTTT. This encodes CASSQDRTTTDTQYF.

The chain employs TRBV30 and TRBJ1-2; no reliable D call. CDR1 and CDR2 (germline): GTSNPN, SVGIG (reference sequence). The V end lost 3 bases, the J end lost 4 bases, and 9 bases lay between the germline ends. The CDR3 runs 12 residues. As DNA, the CDR3 is TGTGCCTGGAGGGGGTACCTCTATGGCTACACCTTC. Amino acids: CAWRGYLYGYTF.

This chain joins TRBV4-1 and TRBJ1-5; D ambiguous. Germline-derived CDR1 and CDR2 are MGHRA and YSYEKL. This CDR3 is 15 amino acids long. Trimming pared 2 bases from V and 4 bases from J, leaving 12 bases between. This chain's CDR3 is CASSQHDRWNQPQHF. CDR3 DNA: TGCGCCAGCAGCCAACACGACCGCTGGAATCAGCCCCAGCATTTT.

Notes on this clone: In the same sample, other DNA sequences code for this CDR3. The rearrangement links TRBV7-9 to TRBJ2-2; D call uncertain. The CDR3 covers 12 residues. Trimming took off 3 bases at V and 6 bases at J, with 5 bases between the two ends. Per germline, CDR1 SEHNR and CDR2 FQNEAQ (reference sequence). CDR3 loop: CASSLRAGELFF. CDR3 bases: TGTGCCAGCAGCTTGCGAGCCGGGGAGCTGTTTTTT.

This clone occurred a few times. The chain joins TRBV23-1 to TRBJ1-5; D is ambiguous. TRBV23-1 qualifies as an ORF whose function is uncertain. Deletions cut 2 bases from V and 3 bases from J, with 5 bases between. The CDR3 covers 13 residues. The CDR3 reads CASSQGDNQPQHF. In DNA form, the CDR3 reads TGCGCCAGCAGTCAAGGGGACAATCAGCCCCAGCATTTT.